This paragraph reports one TCR beta chain. Antigen: not known. TCRdb re-called the 5' RACE reads and gives one entry per CDR3 protein, without DNA. The listing contains about 440,000 distinct CDR3 sequences. These data come from a study of monozygotic twins with inflammatory bowel disease. Whole-study results and caveats: Using the inverse Simpson index, IBD patients had lower TCRbeta diversity than healthy co-twins.

The specimen was blood. This clonotype originated in a human donor with ulcerative colitis or Crohn's disease, or a healthy co-twin of an affected twin (not recorded which).

The CDR3 reads CASSSWTGGESRGYTF. This chain joins TRBV5-1 and TRBJ1-2; TCRdb names TRBD1, which stays unverified in the absence of DNA. The CDR3 has 16 residues. The germline V gene has CDR1 SGHRS and CDR2 YFSETQ.